Below, 26 T cell receptor beta chains from the same sample are listed, as sequenced in a study of cytomegalovirus exposure and HLA in healthy donors. Using immunoSEQ multiplex PCR, the repertoire was profiled, and TCRdb retains in-frame clones only, with some absent. The table includes approximately 150,000 clones, 80% to 90% detected once. The sequenced sample was PBMCs. These receptors all stem from a man aged 18-30 years in good health and CMV-seropositive.

V gene TRBV27 combines with J gene TRBJ1-5; D possibly corresponds to TRBD1 (5 bases). The CDR3 loop spans 15 amino acids. V was clipped by 4 bases and J by 5 bases, with 15 bases between them. The germline CDR1 and CDR2 sequences are MNHEY and SMNVEV (reference sequence). The chain's CDR3 is CASSYNGGSDQPQHF. The CDR3 DNA reads as TGTGCCAGCAGTTATAACGGGGGAAGCGATCAGCCCCAGCATTTT.

The CDR3 DNA reads TGTGCCAGCAATGTAGGACAGGGACCCTACGAGCAGTACTTC. Protein sequence: CASNVGQGPYEQYF. V and J are TRBV28 and TRBJ2-7; 8 bases match TRBD1. There are 14 residues in the CDR3. The V segment lost 7 bases and the J segment 2 bases; nucleotides outside the gene matches: 7. Germline V gene lookup returns CDR1 MDHEN and CDR2 SYDVKM.

This chain uses TRBV4-1 with TRBJ2-1; maybe TRBD2 (6 bases). V lost 4 bases, J lost 4 bases, and 14 bases lay in between. The CDR3 spans 15 residues. The germline V gene has CDR1 MGHRA and CDR2 YSYEKL. CDR3 sequence reads: CASSLPFGGYNEQFF. CDR3 nucleotide sequence: TGCGCCAGCAGCCTCCCCTTCGGGGGTTACAATGAGCAGTTCTTC.

In this sample, this clone turned up a few times. The J gene is TRBJ2-3, the V gene TRBV13; 9 nucleotides align to TRBD1. Looked up from germline, CDR1 is PRHDT and CDR2 is FYEKMQ (reference sequence). The V segment lost 5 bases and the J segment 7 bases; nucleotides outside the gene matches: 13. This CDR3 contains 16 residues. The CDR3 DNA reads as TGTGCCAGCAGCCCCGGGGGGACAGGGCGGTTAAATACGCAGTATTTT. As protein: CASSPGGTGRLNTQYF.

The V call is TRBV30, the J call TRBJ1-2, with 9 nucleotides matching TRBD1. From germline, CDR1 is GTSNPN and CDR2 SVGIG (reference sequence). With 5 bases clipped from V and 3 bases from J, the junction kept 7 bases outside the gene matches. The CDR3 contains 14 residues. DNA for the CDR3: TGTGCCTGGGGTCCGGGACAGGGAGACTATGGCTACACCTTC. Protein: CAWGPGQGDYGYTF.

The chain employs TRBV29-1 and TRBJ1-3; no clear D. Germline loops: CDR1 SQVTM, CDR2 ANQGSEA. V gave up 4 bases and J gave up 0 bases, with 22 bases separating them. The CDR3 runs to 18 residues. The CDR3 coding sequence is TGCAGCGTTGGAAGTGCGTTGGGAGAGACCCCCTCTGGAAACACCATATATTTT. The encoded protein is CSVGSALGETPSGNTIYF.

The chain uses TRBV30 and TRBJ1-2; no definite D call. Trimming removed 4 bases from V and 4 bases from J, with 13 bases in between. Germline CDR1 GTSNPN, CDR2 SVGIG (reference sequence). CDR3 size: 13 residues. The CDR3 DNA follows: TGTGCCTGGATGCCCGATAACGGCTATGGCTACACCTTC. This encodes CAWMPDNGYGYTF.

The J gene is TRBJ2-1, the V gene TRBV5-4; 9 positions agree with TRBD2. Germline values: CDR1 SGHNT, CDR2 YYREEE (reference sequence). CDR3 length equals 15 residues. The V segment lost 0 bases and the J segment 6 bases; nucleotides outside the gene matches: 4. The CDR3 nucleotides are TGTGCCAGCAGCTTGGCCGGCGGGAGGGCCAATGAGCAGTTCTTC. Amino acid sequence: CASSLAGGRANEQFF.

The J gene is TRBJ1-5, the V gene TRBV6-5, with a tentative D call TRBD1 (5 bases). Per germline, CDR1 MNHEY and CDR2 SVGAGI. This CDR3 has 15 amino acids. V lost 0 bases to trimming and J lost 4 bases, with 10 bases between them. The CDR3 sequence: CASSYSAGSNQPQHF. CDR3 nucleotide sequence: TGTGCCAGCAGTTACTCAGCAGGGTCAAATCAGCCCCAGCATTTT.

This clone was found a few times. The CDR3 sequence is CASSVEGQGTSPLHF. The DNA of the CDR3 is TGTGCCAGCAGCGTAGAGGGGCAGGGGACTTCACCCCTCCACTTT. The gene calls are TRBV9 and TRBJ1-6; TRBD1 might be the D (6 bases). The germline V gene encodes CDR1 SGDLS and CDR2 YYNGEE. The CDR3 extends over 15 amino acids. V lost 0 bases and J lost 9, with 13 bases in between.

V is TRBV6-1 and J is TRBJ1-2; TRBD1 aligns across 10 bases. The CDR3 consists of 15 residues. With 7 bases clipped from V and 7 bases from J, the junction kept 12 bases outside the gene matches. The germline CDR1 and CDR2 sequences are MNHNS and SASEGT. Here the CDR3 reads CASTLLQTGGSGYTF. The CDR3, as DNA: TGTGCCAGCACCCTATTACAGACAGGGGGCAGTGGCTACACCTTC.

The chain couples TRBV7-2 to TRBJ2-1; D might be TRBD2 (6 bases). Germline values: CDR1 SGHTA, CDR2 FQGNSA. This CDR3 contains 16 residues. The V end lost 1 base, the J end lost 9 bases, and 19 bases lay between the germline ends. The CDR3, as DNA: TGTGCCAGCAGCTTAGTGGCGGGGAGGCTACGGGGTGAGCAGTTCTTC. It encodes CASSLVAGRLRGEQFF.

The chain links TRBV5-4 to TRBJ2-5, with TRBD2 matching 12 bases. The CDR3 length is 15 residues. Losses at the gene ends were 3 bases for V and 5 bases for J; bases not matched to a gene: 5. Germline V gene lookup returns CDR1 SGHNT and CDR2 YYREEE (reference sequence). This chain's CDR3 is CASSWTSGTHETQYF. CDR3 DNA: TGTGCCAGCAGCTGGACTAGCGGGACCCATGAGACCCAGTACTTC.

The V call is TRBV7-8, the J call TRBJ2-5, with unresolved D. The germline gives CDR1 SGHVS, CDR2 FQNEAQ. The V end was cut by 3 bases, the J end by 7 bases, with 15 bases between. The CDR3 extends over 14 amino acids. The CDR3, as DNA: TGTGCCAGCAGCTTTCTCGTTCCCCCCGGGACCCAGTACTTC. Translated: CASSFLVPPGTQYF.

The V and J genes are TRBV18 and TRBJ2-5, with D possibly matching TRBD1 (5 bases). V was shortened by 3 bases and J by 3 bases, with 11 bases between the two germline ends. From germline, CDR1 is KGHSH and CDR2 LQKENI. CDR3 length: 14 residues. The CDR3 spells CASSPSSGKETQYF. The CDR3 bases are TGTGCCAGCTCACCTTCGTCAGGGAAAGAGACCCAGTACTTC. Full variable domain (rest looked up from reference TRBV18 and TRBJ2-5): NAGVMQNPRHLVRRRGQEARLRCSPMKGHSHVYWYRQLPEEGLKFMVYLQKENIIDESGMPKERFSAEFPKEGPSILRIQQVVRGDSAAYFCASSPSSGKETQYFGPGTRLLVL.

The chain is built from TRBV19 and TRBJ1-2, with TRBD1 matching 7 bases. Germline loops: CDR1 LNHDA, CDR2 SQIVND (reference sequence). The CDR3 is 15 amino acids. V lost 8 bases and J lost 1; bases outside the gene matches: 10. Here the CDR3 reads CASSSDRVFNYGYTF. CDR3 nucleotides: TGTGCCAGTTCATCCGACAGGGTCTTTAACTATGGCTACACCTTC. The full variable domain, its missing parts supplied by reference TRBV19 and TRBJ1-2, is DGGITQSPKYLFRKEGQNVTLSCEQNLNHDAMYWYRQDPGQGLRLIYYSQIVNDFQKGDIAEGYSVSREKKESFPLTVTSAQKNPTAFYLCASSSDRVFNYGYTFGSGTRLTVV.

The rearrangement links TRBV13 to TRBJ2-7; TRBD2 agrees at 9 bases. The CDR3 consists of 14 residues. The V segment lost 5 bases and the J segment 2 bases; nucleotides outside the gene matches: 4. Germline values: CDR1 PRHDT, CDR2 FYEKMQ (reference sequence). CDR3 DNA sequence: TGTGCCAGCAGCCGGGGACTAGCAGCCTACGAGCAGTACTTC. Its protein product is CASSRGLAAYEQYF.

V is TRBV6-4 and J is TRBJ2-1; D might be TRBD2 (7 bases). CDR1 is MRHNA and CDR2 is SNTAGT in the germline V gene. The CDR3 runs to 15 residues. V lost 5 bases, J lost 4 bases, and 15 bases lay in between. The CDR3 loop is CASSPTGGEYNEQFF. The DNA for the CDR3 is TGTGCCAGCAGTCCGACGGGGGGCGAGTACAATGAGCAGTTCTTC.

The chain employs TRBV7-8 and TRBJ2-2; D may be TRBD2 (6 bases). Per germline, CDR1 SGHVS and CDR2 FQNEAQ. The CDR3 totals 16 residues. V shed 5 bases and J shed 4 bases, with 17 bases lying between them. This CDR3 is CASSPIGAGFTGELFF. Here the CDR3 DNA reads TGTGCCAGCAGCCCGATCGGGGCGGGATTCACCGGGGAGCTGTTTTTT.

CDR3 DNA: TGTGCCAGCAGCCAAGATCCAAATGGCTACACCTTC. This sequence encodes CASSQDPNGYTF. The chain combines TRBV14 with TRBJ1-2; D is uncertain. CDR1 and CDR2 (germline): SGHDN, FVKESK. V gave up 0 bases and J gave up 6 bases, with 5 bases separating them. The CDR3 has 12 residues. Full variable domain (outside the CDR3, taken from reference TRBV14 and TRBJ1-2): EAGVTQFPSHSVIEKGQTVTLRCDPISGHDNLYWYRRVMGKEIKFLLHFVKESKQDESGMPNNRFLAERTGGTYSTLKVQPAELEDSGVYFCASSQDPNGYTFGSGTRLTVV.

The chain is built from TRBV28 and TRBJ2-7; 7 bases agree with TRBD1. Germline V gives CDR1 MDHEN, CDR2 SYDVKM. The CDR3 extends over 15 amino acids. Trimming at V came to 7 bases and at J to 3 bases, leaving 12 bases not matched to a gene. CDR3 sequence: CASTPPGTVDYEQYF. CDR3 DNA: TGTGCCAGCACCCCCCCGGGGACAGTGGACTACGAGCAGTACTTC.

The genes are TRBV10-3 and TRBJ2-7; D is unresolved. Looked up from germline, CDR1 is ENHRY and CDR2 is SYGVKD. V lost 11 bases to trimming and J lost 0 bases, with 14 bases between them. This CDR3 is built from 13 residues. The CDR3 DNA sequence: TGTGCCGCCGGCTCGGAGAGCTCCTACGAGCAGTACTTC. This sequence encodes CAAGSESSYEQYF.

This chain links TRBV29-1 with TRBJ1-1; maybe TRBD1 (5 bases). The CDR3 consists of 16 residues. V dropped 4 bases and J dropped 1 base, with 19 bases sitting between them. From germline, CDR1 is SQVTM and CDR2 ANQGSEA. This chain's CDR3 is CSVGGGLTAPNTEAFF. CDR3 coding DNA: TGCAGCGTTGGAGGTGGGCTGACAGCTCCGAACACTGAAGCTTTCTTT.

V and J are TRBV28 and TRBJ1-2; maybe TRBD1 (6 bases). CDR1 MDHEN and CDR2 SYDVKM come from the germline V gene. V was clipped by 7 bases and J by 6 bases, with 12 bases between them. This CDR3 comprises 12 residues. The CDR3 sequence is CASTENRDGYTF. In nucleotides, the CDR3 is TGTGCCAGCACTGAGAACAGGGATGGCTACACCTTC.

This clone is a singleton in its sample. The chain joins TRBV20-1 to TRBJ1-4; D gene uncertain. CDR3 size: 11 residues. V lost 3 bases and J 8 bases, leaving 7 bases between the germline ends. CDR1 and CDR2 (germline): DFQATT, SNEGSKA (reference sequence). CDR3 bases: TGCAGTGCTAGTCTTGGCGAAAAACTGTTTTTT. The encoded protein is CSASLGEKLFF.

The J gene is TRBJ1-5, the V gene TRBV4-1, with D maybe TRBD1 (6 bases). The CDR3 spans 15 residues. V lost 0 bases to trimming and J lost 5 bases, with 11 bases between them. CDR1 is MGHRA and CDR2 is YSYEKL in the germline V gene. CDR3 in DNA: TGCGCCAGCAGCCAAGATTGGACAGCCGATCAGCCCCAGCATTTT. Translated, it gives CASSQDWTADQPQHF.